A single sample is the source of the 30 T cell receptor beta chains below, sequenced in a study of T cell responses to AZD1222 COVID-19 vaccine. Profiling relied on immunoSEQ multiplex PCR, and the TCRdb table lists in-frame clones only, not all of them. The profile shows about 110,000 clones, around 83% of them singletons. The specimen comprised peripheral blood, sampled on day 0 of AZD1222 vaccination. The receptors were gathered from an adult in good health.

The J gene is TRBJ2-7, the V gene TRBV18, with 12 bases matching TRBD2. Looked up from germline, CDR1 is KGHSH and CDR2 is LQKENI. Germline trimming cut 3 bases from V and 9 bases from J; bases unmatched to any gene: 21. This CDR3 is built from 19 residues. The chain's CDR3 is CASSPSTSGSQRGGNGQYF. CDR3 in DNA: TGTGCCAGCTCACCTTCGACTAGCGGGAGTCAGCGGGGGGGAAACGGGCAGTACTTC.

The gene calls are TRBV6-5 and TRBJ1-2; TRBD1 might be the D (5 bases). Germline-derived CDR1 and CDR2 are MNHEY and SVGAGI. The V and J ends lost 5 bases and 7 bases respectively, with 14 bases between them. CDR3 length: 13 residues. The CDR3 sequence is CASSHPQAGGYTF. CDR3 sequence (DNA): TGTGCCAGCAGTCACCCACAGGCAGGTGGCTACACCTTC.

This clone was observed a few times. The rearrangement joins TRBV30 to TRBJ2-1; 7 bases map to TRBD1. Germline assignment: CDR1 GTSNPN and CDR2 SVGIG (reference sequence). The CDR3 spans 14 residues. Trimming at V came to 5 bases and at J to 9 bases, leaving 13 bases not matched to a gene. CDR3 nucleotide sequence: TGTGCCTGGGAAGGGGGCCTGGCCTCCCGTGAGCAGTTCTTC. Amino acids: CAWEGGLASREQFF.

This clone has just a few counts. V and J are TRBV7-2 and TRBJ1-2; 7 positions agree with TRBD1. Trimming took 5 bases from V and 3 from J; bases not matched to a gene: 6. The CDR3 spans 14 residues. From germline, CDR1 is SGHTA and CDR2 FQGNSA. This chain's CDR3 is CASSIDRVYYGYTF. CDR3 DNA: TGTGCCAGCAGCATCGACAGGGTATACTATGGCTACACCTTC.

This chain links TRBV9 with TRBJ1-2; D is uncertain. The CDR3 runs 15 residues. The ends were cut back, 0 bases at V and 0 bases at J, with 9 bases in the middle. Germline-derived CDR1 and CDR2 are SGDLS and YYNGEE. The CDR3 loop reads CASSVADLANYGYTF. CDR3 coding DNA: TGTGCCAGCAGCGTAGCTGACTTAGCTAACTATGGCTACACCTTC.

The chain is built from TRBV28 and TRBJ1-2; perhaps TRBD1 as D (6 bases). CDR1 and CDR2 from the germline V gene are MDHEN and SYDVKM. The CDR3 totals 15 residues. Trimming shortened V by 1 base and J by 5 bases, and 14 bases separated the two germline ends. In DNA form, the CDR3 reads TGTGCCAGCAGTTTATCCTTAGGGAGGGGGTATGGCTACACCTTC. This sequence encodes CASSLSLGRGYGYTF.

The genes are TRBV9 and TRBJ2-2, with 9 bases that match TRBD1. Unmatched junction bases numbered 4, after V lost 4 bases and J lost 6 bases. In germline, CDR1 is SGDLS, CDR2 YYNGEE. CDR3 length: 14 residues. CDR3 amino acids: CASSSRTGAGELFF. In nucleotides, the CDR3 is TGTGCCAGCAGCTCCCGGACAGGGGCCGGGGAGCTGTTTTTT.

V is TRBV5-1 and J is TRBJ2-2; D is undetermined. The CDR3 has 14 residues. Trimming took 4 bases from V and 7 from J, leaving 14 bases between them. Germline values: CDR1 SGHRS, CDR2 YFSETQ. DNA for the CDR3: TGCGCCAGCAGCATGACGGCTGCAAACGGGGAGCTGTTTTTT. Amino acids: CASSMTAANGELFF.

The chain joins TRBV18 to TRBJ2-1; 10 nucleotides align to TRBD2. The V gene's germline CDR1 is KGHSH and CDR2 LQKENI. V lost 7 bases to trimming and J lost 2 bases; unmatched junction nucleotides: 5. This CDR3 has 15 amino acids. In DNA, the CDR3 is TGTGCCAGCTGTGAGCGGGGGGGCACCTACAATGAGCAGTTCTTC. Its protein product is CASCERGGTYNEQFF. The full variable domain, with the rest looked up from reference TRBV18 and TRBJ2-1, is NAGVMQNPRHLVRRRGQEARLRCSPMKGHSHVYWYRQLPEEGLKFMVYLQKENIIDESGMPKERFSAEFPKEGPSILRIQQVVRGDSAAYFCASCERGGTYNEQFFGPGTRLTVL.

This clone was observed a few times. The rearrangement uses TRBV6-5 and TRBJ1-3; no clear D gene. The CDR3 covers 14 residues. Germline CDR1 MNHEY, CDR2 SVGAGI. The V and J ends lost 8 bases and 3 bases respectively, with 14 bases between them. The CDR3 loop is CASEDGGGGNTIYF. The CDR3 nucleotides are TGTGCCAGCGAAGATGGAGGAGGTGGAAACACCATATATTTT.

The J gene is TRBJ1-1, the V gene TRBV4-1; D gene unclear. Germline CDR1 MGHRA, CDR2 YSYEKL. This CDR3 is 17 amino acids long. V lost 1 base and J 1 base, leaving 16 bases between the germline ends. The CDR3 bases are TGCGCCAGCAGCCAAGGGGTTGTGTCCCCGACGAACACTGAAGCTTTCTTT. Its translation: CASSQGVVSPTNTEAFF.

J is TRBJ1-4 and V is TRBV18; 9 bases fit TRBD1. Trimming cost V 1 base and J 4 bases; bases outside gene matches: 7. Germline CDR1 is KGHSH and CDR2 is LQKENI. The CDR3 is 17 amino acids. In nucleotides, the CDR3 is TGTGCCAGCTCACCACGGGTCCGGACAGGGGATAATGAAAAACTGTTTTTT. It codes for CASSPRVRTGDNEKLFF.

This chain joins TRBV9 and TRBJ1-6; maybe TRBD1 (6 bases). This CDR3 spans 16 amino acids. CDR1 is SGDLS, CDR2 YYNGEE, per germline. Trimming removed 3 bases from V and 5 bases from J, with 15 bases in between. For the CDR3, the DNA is TGTGCCAGCAGCGCTCATCTGGCAGGGGATAATTCACCCCTCCACTTT. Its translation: CASSAHLAGDNSPLHF.

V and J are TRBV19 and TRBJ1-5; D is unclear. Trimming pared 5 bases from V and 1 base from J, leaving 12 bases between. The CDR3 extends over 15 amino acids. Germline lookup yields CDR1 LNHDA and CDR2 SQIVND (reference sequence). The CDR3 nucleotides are TGTGCCAGTAGTCCGTGGGTTTTGAGCAATCAGCCCCAGCATTTT. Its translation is CASSPWVLSNQPQHF.

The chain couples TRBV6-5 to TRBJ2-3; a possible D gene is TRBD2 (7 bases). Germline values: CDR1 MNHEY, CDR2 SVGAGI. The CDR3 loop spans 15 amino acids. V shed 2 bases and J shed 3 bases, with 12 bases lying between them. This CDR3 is CASSYGGAGTDTQYF. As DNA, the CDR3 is TGTGCCAGCAGTTACGGGGGGGCCGGGACAGATACGCAGTATTTT.

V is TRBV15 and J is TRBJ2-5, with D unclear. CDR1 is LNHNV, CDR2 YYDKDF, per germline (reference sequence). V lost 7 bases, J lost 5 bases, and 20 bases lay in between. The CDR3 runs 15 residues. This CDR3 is CATKVDGTHGETQYF. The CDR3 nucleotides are TGTGCCACCAAGGTGGACGGCACCCACGGGGAGACCCAGTACTTC. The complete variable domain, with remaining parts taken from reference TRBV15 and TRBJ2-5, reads DAMVIQNPRYQVTQFGKPVTLSCSQTLNHNVMYWYQQKSSQAPKLLFHYYDKDFNNEADTPDNFQSRRPNTSFCFLDIRSPGLGDTAMYLCATKVDGTHGETQYFGPGTRLLVL.

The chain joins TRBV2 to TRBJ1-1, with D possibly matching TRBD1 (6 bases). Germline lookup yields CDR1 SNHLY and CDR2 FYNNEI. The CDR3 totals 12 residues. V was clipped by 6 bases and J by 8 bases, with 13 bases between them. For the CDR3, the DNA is TGTGCCAGCAGGGATGGGGGCCCCGAAGCTTTCTTT. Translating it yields CASRDGGPEAFF.

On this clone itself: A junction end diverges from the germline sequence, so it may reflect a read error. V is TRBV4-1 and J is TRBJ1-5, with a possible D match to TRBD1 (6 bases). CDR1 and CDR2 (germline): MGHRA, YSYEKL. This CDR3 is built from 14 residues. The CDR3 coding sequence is TGCGCCAGCAGTCAAGTTCAGGGGCATCAGCCCCAGCATTTT. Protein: CASSQVQGHQPQHF.

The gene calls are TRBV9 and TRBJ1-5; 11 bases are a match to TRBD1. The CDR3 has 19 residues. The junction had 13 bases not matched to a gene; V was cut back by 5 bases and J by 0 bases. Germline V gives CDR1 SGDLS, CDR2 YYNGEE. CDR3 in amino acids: CASSQPRDRGENSNQPQHF. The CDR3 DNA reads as TGTGCCAGCAGTCAACCCCGGGACAGGGGGGAAAATAGCAATCAGCCCCAGCATTTT.

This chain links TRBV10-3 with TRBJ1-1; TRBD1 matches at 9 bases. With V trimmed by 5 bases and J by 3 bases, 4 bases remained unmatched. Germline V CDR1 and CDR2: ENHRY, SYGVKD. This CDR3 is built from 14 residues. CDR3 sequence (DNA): TGTGCCATCAGTACAGGGGGCGAGGACACTGAAGCTTTCTTT. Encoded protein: CAISTGGEDTEAFF.

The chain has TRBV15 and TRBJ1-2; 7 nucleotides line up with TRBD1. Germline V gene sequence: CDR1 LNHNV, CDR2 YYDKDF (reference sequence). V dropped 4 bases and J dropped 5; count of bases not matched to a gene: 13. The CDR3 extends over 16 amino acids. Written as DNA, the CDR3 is TGTGCCACCAGCAACCGGGACAGCGTAGTAATTTATGGCTACACCTTC. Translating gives CATSNRDSVVIYGYTF.

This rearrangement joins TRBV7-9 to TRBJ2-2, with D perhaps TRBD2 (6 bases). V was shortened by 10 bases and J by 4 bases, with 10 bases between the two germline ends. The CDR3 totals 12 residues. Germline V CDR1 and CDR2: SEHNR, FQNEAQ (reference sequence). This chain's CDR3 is CANRRGTGELFF. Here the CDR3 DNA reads TGTGCCAACCGGCGGGGCACCGGGGAGCTGTTTTTT.

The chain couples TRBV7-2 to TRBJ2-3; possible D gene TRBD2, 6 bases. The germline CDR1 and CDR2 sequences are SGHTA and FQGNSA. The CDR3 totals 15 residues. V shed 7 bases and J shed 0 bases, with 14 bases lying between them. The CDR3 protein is CASTTLGGSTDTQYF. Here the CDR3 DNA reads TGTGCCAGCACCACCCTGGGGGGTAGCACAGATACGCAGTATTTT. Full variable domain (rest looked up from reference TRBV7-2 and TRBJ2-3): GAGVSQSPSNKVTEKGKDVELRCDPISGHTALYWYRQSLGQGLEFLIYFQGNSAPDKSGLPSDRFSAERTGGSVSTLTIQRTQQEDSAVYLCASTTLGGSTDTQYFGPGTRLTVL.

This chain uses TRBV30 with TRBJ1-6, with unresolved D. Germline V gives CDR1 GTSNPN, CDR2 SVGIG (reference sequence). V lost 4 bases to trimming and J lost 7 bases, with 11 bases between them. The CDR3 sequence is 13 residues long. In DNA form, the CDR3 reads TGTGCCTGGAAGGTATACGAAAATTCACCCCTCCACTTT. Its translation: CAWKVYENSPLHF.

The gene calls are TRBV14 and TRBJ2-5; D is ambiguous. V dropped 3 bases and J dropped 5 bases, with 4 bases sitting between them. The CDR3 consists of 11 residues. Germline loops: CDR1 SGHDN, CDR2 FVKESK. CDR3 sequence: CASSHFETQYF. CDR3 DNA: TGTGCCAGCAGCCACTTCGAGACCCAGTACTTC.

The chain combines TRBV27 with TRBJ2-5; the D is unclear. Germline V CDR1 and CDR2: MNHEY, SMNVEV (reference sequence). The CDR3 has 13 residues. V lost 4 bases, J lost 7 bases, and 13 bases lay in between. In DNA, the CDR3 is TGTGCCAGCAGTTCCGGACCGCAACGGACCCAGTACTTC. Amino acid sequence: CASSSGPQRTQYF.

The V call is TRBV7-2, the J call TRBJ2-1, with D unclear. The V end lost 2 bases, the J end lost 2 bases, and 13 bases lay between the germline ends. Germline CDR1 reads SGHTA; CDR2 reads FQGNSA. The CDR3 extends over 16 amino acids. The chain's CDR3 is CASSLSGRPAYNEQFF. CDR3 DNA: TGTGCCAGCAGCTTATCAGGTAGGCCAGCCTACAATGAGCAGTTCTTC. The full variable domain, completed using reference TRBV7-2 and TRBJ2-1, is GAGVSQSPSNKVTEKGKDVELRCDPISGHTALYWYRQSLGQGLEFLIYFQGNSAPDKSGLPSDRFSAERTGGSVSTLTIQRTQQEDSAVYLCASSLSGRPAYNEQFFGPGTRLTVL.

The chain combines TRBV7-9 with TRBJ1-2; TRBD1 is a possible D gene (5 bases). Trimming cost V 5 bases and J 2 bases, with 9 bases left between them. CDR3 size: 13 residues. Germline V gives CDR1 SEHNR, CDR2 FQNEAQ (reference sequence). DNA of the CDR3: TGTGCCAGCAGCCCACAGGAAAACTATGGCTACACCTTC. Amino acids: CASSPQENYGYTF. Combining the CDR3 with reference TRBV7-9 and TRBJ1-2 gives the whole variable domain DTGVSQNPRHKITKRGQNVTFRCDPISEHNRLYWYRQTLGQGPEFLTYFQNEAQLEKSRLLSDRFSAERPKGSFSTLEIQRTEQGDSAMYLCASSPQENYGYTFGSGTRLTVV.

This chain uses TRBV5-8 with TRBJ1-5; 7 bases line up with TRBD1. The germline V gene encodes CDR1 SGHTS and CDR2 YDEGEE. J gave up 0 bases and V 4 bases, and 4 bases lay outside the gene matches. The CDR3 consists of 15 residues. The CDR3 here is CASSTGQVSNQPQHF. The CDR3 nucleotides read TGTGCCAGCAGCACCGGACAGGTTAGCAATCAGCCCCAGCATTTT.

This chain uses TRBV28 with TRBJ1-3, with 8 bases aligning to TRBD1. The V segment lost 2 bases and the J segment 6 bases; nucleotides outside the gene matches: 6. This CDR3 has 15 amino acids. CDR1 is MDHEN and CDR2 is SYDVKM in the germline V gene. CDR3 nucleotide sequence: TGTGCCAGCAGTTTAGCAGGGGGCGGAGAAAACACCATATATTTT. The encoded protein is CASSLAGGGENTIYF. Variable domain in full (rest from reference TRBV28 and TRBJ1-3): DVKVTQSSRYLVKRTGEKVFLECVQDMDHENMFWYRQDPGLGLRLIYFSYDVKMKEKGDIPEGYSVSREKKERFSLILESASTNQTSMYLCASSLAGGGENTIYFGEGSWLTVV.